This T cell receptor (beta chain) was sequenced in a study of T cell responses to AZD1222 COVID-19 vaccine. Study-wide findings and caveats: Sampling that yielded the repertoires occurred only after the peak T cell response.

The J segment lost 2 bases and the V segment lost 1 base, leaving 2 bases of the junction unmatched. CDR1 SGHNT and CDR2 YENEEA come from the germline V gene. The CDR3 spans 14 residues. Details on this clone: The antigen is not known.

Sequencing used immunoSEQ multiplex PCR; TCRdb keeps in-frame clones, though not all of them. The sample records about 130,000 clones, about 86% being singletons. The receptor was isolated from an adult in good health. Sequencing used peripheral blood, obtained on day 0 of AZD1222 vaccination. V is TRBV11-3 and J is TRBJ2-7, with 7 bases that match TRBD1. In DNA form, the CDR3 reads TGTGCCAGCAGCTTAGGGACAGGCCCCTACGAGCAGTACTTC. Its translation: CASSLGTGPYEQYF.